Listed here are 26 T cell receptor beta chains from one sample, sequenced in a study of blood T cell repertoires in COVID-19. Measured with immunoSEQ multiplex PCR; TCRdb has only the in-frame clones, and not every one. This table holds 150,000 to 200,000 clones, 80% to 90% found once. The specimen was peripheral blood. Receptors originate from a man between 18 and 35 years old who had recovered from COVID-19.

This chain links TRBV5-4 with TRBJ2-7; 14 bases map to TRBD2. Looked up from germline, CDR1 is SGHNT and CDR2 is YYREEE (reference sequence). J gave up 6 bases and V 1 base, and 3 bases lay outside the gene matches. CDR3 length equals 15 residues. This CDR3 is CASSLPGLAGGEQYF. The CDR3 nucleotides read TGTGCCAGCAGCTTGCCCGGACTAGCGGGAGGCGAGCAGTACTTC.

The DNA of the CDR3 is TGTGCCAGCAGCTTGTGGACCGGGATCCCTGGGGAGCAGTACTTC. This gives the protein CASSLWTGIPGEQYF. The chain carries TRBV5-4 and TRBJ2-7; D might be TRBD2 (5 bases). The CDR3 has 15 residues. Trimming took off 1 base at V and 7 bases at J, with 18 bases between the two ends. CDR1 and CDR2 (germline): SGHNT, YYREEE (reference sequence).

The V and J genes are TRBV5-6 and TRBJ2-1; no reliable D call. In germline, CDR1 is SGHDT, CDR2 YYEEEE. Between the trimmed V and J ends, which lost 2 bases and 4 bases, there was a span of 7 bases. The CDR3 runs to 13 residues. This chain's CDR3 is CASSLTSYNEQFF. DNA for the CDR3: TGTGCCAGCAGCTTAACTTCGTACAATGAGCAGTTCTTC. Looking up the rest from reference TRBV5-6 and TRBJ2-1 gives the full variable domain: DAGVTQSPTHLIKTRGQQVTLRCSPKSGHDTVSWYQQALGQGPQFIFQYYEEEERQRGNFPDRFSGHQFPNYSSELNVNALLLGDSALYLCASSLTSYNEQFFGPGTRLTVL.

The chain has TRBV30 and TRBJ1-1; tentative D call: TRBD1 (6 bases). The CDR3 consists of 13 residues. Per the germline V gene, CDR1 is GTSNPN and CDR2 is SVGIG (reference sequence). The CDR3 nucleotides are TGTGCGTGGGGATGGGGGCCGAACACTGAAGCTTTCTTT. The encoded protein is CAWGWGPNTEAFF.

The V and J genes are TRBV19 and TRBJ1-4; tentative D call: TRBD1 (5 bases). The CDR3 spans 14 residues. Germline V gene lookup returns CDR1 LNHDA and CDR2 SQIVND (reference sequence). Trimming removed 0 bases at V and 8 bases at J, with 10 bases between. The CDR3 DNA reads as TGTGCCAGTAGTATAGAAGGGGATGGCGAAAAACTGTTTTTT. It encodes CASSIEGDGEKLFF.

This chain joins TRBV4-1 and TRBJ2-7, with 8 nucleotides matching TRBD2. Germline assignment: CDR1 MGHRA and CDR2 YSYEKL. This CDR3 has 15 amino acids. The junction had 3 bases not matched to a gene; V was cut back by 0 bases and J by 2 bases. The CDR3 spells CASSQEAGGTYEQYF. CDR3 in DNA: TGCGCCAGCAGCCAAGAGGCGGGAGGCACCTACGAGCAGTACTTC.

This chain joins TRBV9 and TRBJ2-2; D might be TRBD1 (6 bases). The ends were cut back, 4 bases at V and 4 bases at J, with 14 bases in the middle. The germline gives CDR1 SGDLS, CDR2 YYNGEE. The CDR3 is made up of 15 amino acids. For the CDR3, the DNA is TGTGCCAGCAGCATCGCCGTCAGGGGCACCGGGGAGCTGTTTTTT. Its translation is CASSIAVRGTGELFF.

The CDR3: CASSPRTGVDTQYF. CDR3 sequence (DNA): TGTGCCAGCTCACCGCGGACAGGTGTGGATACGCAGTATTTT. The V call is TRBV18, the J call TRBJ2-3; 7 bases match TRBD1. This CDR3 contains 14 residues. V dropped 3 bases and J dropped 6; count of bases not matched to a gene: 6. Looked up from germline, CDR1 is KGHSH and CDR2 is LQKENI.

This clone was detected only once. The chain combines TRBV5-1 with TRBJ2-7; D may be TRBD2 (6 bases). Germline V gene lookup returns CDR1 SGHRS and CDR2 YFSETQ. V was trimmed by 4 bases and J by 4 bases, leaving 9 bases between them. This CDR3 region has 12 residues. DNA for the CDR3: TGCGCCAGCAGCGACGGGAGTTACGAGCAGTACTTC. It is translated as CASSDGSYEQYF.

The chain combines TRBV24-1 with TRBJ2-1; D is possibly TRBD2 (6 bases). The CDR3 has 13 residues. Trimming took off 5 bases at V and 2 bases at J, with 6 bases between the two ends. The V gene's germline CDR1 is KGHDR and CDR2 SFDVKD. CDR3 residues: CATSGGAYNEQFF. The CDR3 DNA follows: TGTGCCACCAGTGGGGGGGCCTACAATGAGCAGTTCTTC.

The chain recombines TRBV18 with TRBJ1-2, with 8 bases aligning to TRBD1. Looked up from germline, CDR1 is KGHSH and CDR2 is LQKENI. CDR3 length: 15 amino acids. The V segment lost 2 bases and the J segment 6 bases; nucleotides outside the gene matches: 8. The CDR3 DNA is TGTGCCAGCTCACCAGTGGCTCACAGGGGGGATGGCTACACCTTC. It yields the protein CASSPVAHRGDGYTF.

The J gene is TRBJ2-3, the V gene TRBV29-1; D possibly corresponds to TRBD1 (5 bases). V was cut by 5 bases and J by 6 bases, with 15 bases left in between. The CDR3 consists of 13 residues. Germline V gives CDR1 SQVTM, CDR2 ANQGSEA. The CDR3: CSVTGRVRDTQYF. The CDR3 nucleotides read TGCAGCGTTACAGGTCGCGTCAGGGATACGCAGTATTTT.

This sequence joins TRBV7-8 and TRBJ2-3; 9 nucleotides line up with TRBD2. Germline loops: CDR1 SGHVS, CDR2 FQNEAQ. With V trimmed by 3 bases and J by 5 bases, 6 bases remained unmatched. CDR3 length: 15 residues. The CDR3 protein is CASSFSGRGKDTQYF. The CDR3 bases are TGTGCCAGCAGCTTTAGCGGGAGAGGTAAAGATACGCAGTATTTT.

The chain recombines TRBV9 with TRBJ2-5; no firm D call. The V and J ends lost 3 bases and 1 base respectively, with 7 bases between them. The length of the CDR3 is 13 residues. CDR1 SGDLS and CDR2 YYNGEE come from the germline V gene. The chain's CDR3 is CASSGAAQETQYF. For the CDR3, the DNA is TGTGCCAGCAGCGGGGCCGCCCAAGAGACCCAGTACTTC.

The chain links TRBV6-2 or TRBV6-3 to TRBJ2-1; D is ambiguous. The CDR3 length is 14 residues. Germline V lookup: CDR1 MNHEY, CDR2 SVGEGT. Trimming removed 6 bases from V and 4 bases from J, with 13 bases in between. The DNA for the CDR3 is TGTGCCAGCAGCCCCGAGACTGAGTACAATGAGCAGTTCTTC. Amino acids: CASSPETEYNEQFF.

This chain connects TRBV9 to TRBJ2-1, with 12 bases that match TRBD2. Germline CDR1 SGDLS, CDR2 YYNGEE. The trim removed 2 bases at V and 1 base at J, leaving 4 bases unmatched. The length of the CDR3 is 17 residues. The CDR3 DNA reads TGTGCCAGCAGCGTGGGTCTAGCGGGAGGGTCCTACAATGAGCAGTTCTTC. This gives the protein CASSVGLAGGSYNEQFF. The whole variable domain, filled in from reference TRBV9 and TRBJ2-1, reads DSGVTQTPKHLITATGQRVTLRCSPRSGDLSVYWYQQSLDQGLQFLIQYYNGEERAKGNILERFSAQQFPDLHSELNLSSLELGDSALYFCASSVGLAGGSYNEQFFGPGTRLTVL.

The chain employs TRBV27 and TRBJ2-7; TRBD2 aligns across 8 bases. The CDR3 sequence is 15 residues long. J lost 3 bases, V lost 0 bases, and 4 bases had no gene match. Germline CDR1 reads MNHEY; CDR2 reads SMNVEV (reference sequence). The CDR3 spells CASSLSPSGFYEQYF. For the CDR3, the DNA is TGTGCCAGCAGTTTATCACCTAGCGGGTTCTACGAGCAGTACTTC.

The chain is built from TRBV20-1 and TRBJ1-2; D remains unclear. The CDR3 runs to 14 residues. From germline, CDR1 is DFQATT and CDR2 SNEGSKA (reference sequence). V was cut by 3 bases and J by 3 bases, with 14 bases left in between. The CDR3 coding sequence is TGCAGTGCTAGTTTTGAGGGAAGGGACTATGGCTACACCTTC. Translation gives CSASFEGRDYGYTF.

The CDR3 DNA reads as TGTGCCATCTCCGGGACAGCGGCCCCCTACGAGCAGTACTTC. Residues: CAISGTAAPYEQYF. The V call is TRBV10-3, the J call TRBJ2-7, with 7 bases that match TRBD1. The CDR3 is 14 residues long. Germline values: CDR1 ENHRY, CDR2 SYGVKD. Germline trimming cut 8 bases from V and 2 bases from J; bases unmatched to any gene: 9.

The rearrangement uses TRBV7-2 and TRBJ2-7; TRBD1 matches at 7 bases. The trim removed 5 bases at V and 0 bases at J, leaving 13 bases unmatched. CDR3 length: 17 amino acids. CDR1 is SGHTA and CDR2 is FQGNSA in the germline V gene. CDR3 amino acids: CASSKQSTGSFSYEQYF. DNA of the CDR3: TGTGCCAGCAGCAAGCAATCGACAGGGTCATTCTCCTACGAGCAGTACTTC.

There are a few counts of this clone. The chain couples TRBV6-1 to TRBJ1-6, with D tentatively TRBD1 (5 bases). From germline, CDR1 is MNHNS and CDR2 SASEGT. CDR3 length equals 15 residues. V lost 2 bases to trimming and J lost 5 bases, with 10 bases between them. For the CDR3, the DNA is TGTGCCAGCAGTGAATCGGCGGGGGATAATTCACCCCTCCACTTT. It specifies CASSESAGDNSPLHF.

This clone appeared once. The rearrangement joins TRBV2 to TRBJ2-3; the D gene is possibly TRBD2 (5 bases). Looked up from germline, CDR1 is SNHLY and CDR2 is FYNNEI. This CDR3 region has 11 residues. V was cut by 7 bases and J by 5 bases, with 7 bases left in between. CDR3 in amino acids: CASTEGDTQYF. The CDR3 region has the DNA TGTGCCAGCACCGAGGGAGATACGCAGTATTTT. Full variable domain (remainder filled in from reference TRBV2 and TRBJ2-3): EPEVTQTPSHQVTQMGQEVILRCVPISNHLYFYWYRQILGQKVEFLVSFYNNEISEKSEIFDDQFSVERPDGSNFTLKIRSTKLEDSAMYFCASTEGDTQYFGPGTRLTVL.

The chain carries TRBV19 and TRBJ2-1; 10 bases map to TRBD2. Trimming took 1 base from V and 4 from J; bases not matched to a gene: 7. Germline lookup yields CDR1 LNHDA and CDR2 SQIVND (reference sequence). The length of the CDR3 is 17 residues. CDR3 residues: CASSIGVGLAFYNEQFF. The CDR3 DNA sequence: TGTGCCAGTAGTATAGGGGTGGGACTAGCGTTTTACAATGAGCAGTTCTTC.

This rearrangement joins TRBV5-1 to TRBJ2-7; 9 nucleotides line up with TRBD1. Trimming cost V 0 bases and J 4 bases; bases outside gene matches: 5. The CDR3 has 15 amino acids. Germline values: CDR1 SGHRS, CDR2 YFSETQ. CDR3 protein: CASSLAPGQGYEQYF. As DNA, the CDR3 is TGCGCCAGCAGCTTGGCTCCGGGACAGGGTTACGAGCAGTACTTC. Complete variable domain (other parts from reference TRBV5-1 and TRBJ2-7): KAGVTQTPRYLIKTRGQQVTLSCSPISGHRSVSWYQQTPGQGLQFLFEYFSETQRNKGNFPGRFSGRQFSNSRSEMNVSTLELGDSALYLCASSLAPGQGYEQYFGPGTRLTVT.

The chain is built from TRBV7-2 and TRBJ2-1, with TRBD2 matching 10 bases. V was pared by 3 bases and J by 7 bases, with 6 bases of the junction left unmatched. Germline V gene lookup returns CDR1 SGHTA and CDR2 FQGNSA. CDR3 length: 15 amino acids. CDR3 region: CASSLSSGRANEQFF. For the CDR3, the DNA is TGTGCCAGCAGCTTGTCCAGCGGGAGGGCGAATGAGCAGTTCTTC.

The J gene is TRBJ2-2, the V gene TRBV18; 9 bases are a match to TRBD1. The CDR3 totals 15 residues. CDR1 and CDR2 from the germline V gene are KGHSH and LQKENI. V trimming: 6 bases; J trimming: 5 bases; junction bases outside the gene matches: 7. This CDR3 is CASSLPGQGTGELFF. Here the CDR3 DNA reads TGTGCCAGCTCGTTACCGGGACAGGGTACCGGGGAGCTGTTTTTT.